The 27 T cell receptor beta chains below all came from one sample that was sequenced in a study of T cell responses to AZD1222 COVID-19 vaccine. TCRdb keeps only in-frame clones here, not all; method: immunoSEQ multiplex PCR. Of approximately 77,000 clones in the sample, roughly 90% were seen once. This specimen consisted of peripheral blood, obtained 28 days after the second AZD1222 dose. The receptors here all came from an adult who received the AZD1222 COVID-19 vaccine.

This clone is a singleton in its sample. The genes are TRBV10-3 and TRBJ2-3; perhaps TRBD2 as D (5 bases). Germline assignment: CDR1 ENHRY and CDR2 SYGVKD. The CDR3 is 11 amino acids. Trimming removed 5 bases from V and 6 bases from J, with 6 bases in between. The CDR3 coding sequence is TGTGCCATCAGTCCGGGGGATACGCAGTATTTT. Translated, it gives CAISPGDTQYF.

Concerning this clone itself: At one boundary the junction diverges from the germline segment, which might be a read error. The V gene is TRBV11-3, the J gene TRBJ2-1, with 9 nucleotides matching TRBD2. CDR1 is SGHNT, CDR2 YENEEA, per germline. CDR3 length equals 16 residues. CDR3 region: CASCLGLVGGRGEQFF. The CDR3 DNA sequence: TGTGCCAGCTGCTTAGGTTTGGTGGGCGGGAGGGGTGAGCAGTTCTTC.

V usage is TRBV9 and J usage is TRBJ2-7, with 8 bases aligning to TRBD2. The CDR3 is made up of 15 amino acids. Germline lookup yields CDR1 SGDLS and CDR2 YYNGEE. V trimming: 3 bases; J trimming: 0 bases; junction bases outside the gene matches: 5. CDR3 nucleotides: TGTGCCAGCAGCGCCTCGGGGGGGAGCTCCTACGAGCAGTACTTC. Amino acids: CASSASGGSSYEQYF.

This clone was recorded only once. J is TRBJ1-1 and V is TRBV5-5; 9 bases map to TRBD1. This CDR3 spans 14 amino acids. With 1 base clipped from V and 10 bases from J, the junction kept 8 bases outside the gene matches. The germline V gene has CDR1 SGHKS and CDR2 YYEKEE (reference sequence). Written as DNA, the CDR3 is TGTGCCAGCAGCTTGTTGACAGGGGGGTCCCCAGCTTTCTTT. This codes for CASSLLTGGSPAFF.

This chain joins TRBV23-1 and TRBJ2-7; D may be TRBD1 (6 bases). TRBV23-1 belongs to the ORF category, with a function that is uncertain. The CDR3 is 15 amino acids. Trimming left V 6 bases short and J 0 bases short, with 15 bases between. In DNA form, the CDR3 reads TGCGCCAGCAGGGAAGGGACATGGAGCTCCTACGAGCAGTACTTC. It is translated as CASREGTWSSYEQYF.

V usage is TRBV2 and J usage is TRBJ1-2, with 7 bases that match TRBD1. This CDR3 contains 15 residues. The germline CDR1 and CDR2 sequences are SNHLY and FYNNEI. Trimming cost V 4 bases and J 3 bases; bases outside gene matches: 8. The CDR3 region is CASSVGEGAYYGYTF. The CDR3 DNA sequence: TGTGCCAGCAGTGTGGGAGAGGGGGCGTACTATGGCTACACCTTC.

This chain uses TRBV27 with TRBJ2-2, with 12 bases identical to TRBD2. From germline, CDR1 is MNHEY and CDR2 SMNVEV (reference sequence). The CDR3 covers 17 residues. Trimming took 6 bases from V and 6 from J; bases not matched to a gene: 11. CDR3 nucleotides: TGTGCCAGCAGCTGGACTAGCGGGACCCTTCTCGCCGGGGAGCTGTTTTTT. This sequence encodes CASSWTSGTLLAGELFF.

The V and J genes are TRBV9 and TRBJ2-7; TRBD1 matches at 9 bases. The CDR3 is 14 residues long. Trimming at V came to 4 bases and at J to 2 bases, leaving 4 bases not matched to a gene. From germline, CDR1 is SGDLS and CDR2 YYNGEE. CDR3 in amino acids: CASSLRQGAYEQYF. CDR3 bases: TGTGCCAGCAGCCTTAGACAGGGGGCCTACGAGCAGTACTTC.

The chain carries TRBV10-3 and TRBJ2-2, with D possibly being TRBD2 (6 bases). Between the trimmed V and J ends, which lost 6 bases and 3 bases, there was a span of 8 bases. The CDR3 contains 13 residues. Germline CDR1 and CDR2: ENHRY and SYGVKD. This chain's CDR3 is CAISSGDTGELFF. CDR3 in DNA: TGTGCCATCAGCTCGGGGGACACCGGGGAGCTGTTTTTT.

V gene TRBV19 combines with J gene TRBJ2-3, with 10 bases matching TRBD2. CDR3 size: 18 residues. Germline lookup yields CDR1 LNHDA and CDR2 SQIVND (reference sequence). Germline trimming cut 3 bases from V and 0 bases from J; bases unmatched to any gene: 9. CDR3 nucleotides: TGTGCCAGTAGTATGCAAACAGTAGCGGGAGGAAGCACAGATACGCAGTATTTT. Protein sequence: CASSMQTVAGGSTDTQYF.

The genes are TRBV3-1 (or the pseudogene TRBV3-2) and TRBJ1-2; D call uncertain. Germline loops: CDR1 LGHDT, CDR2 YNNKEL (reference sequence). With 5 bases removed from V and 4 bases from J, the gap between germline ends came to 17 bases. The CDR3 totals 15 residues. CDR3 loop: CASSLDLRNFYGYTF. CDR3 nucleotides: TGTGCCAGCAGCTTGGACCTGCGCAACTTCTATGGCTACACCTTC.

V is TRBV4-2 and J is TRBJ2-1; TRBD2 matches 12 bases. The CDR3 has 18 residues. The trim removed 4 bases at V and 8 bases at J, leaving 15 bases unmatched. Germline V gene lookup returns CDR1 LGHNA and CDR2 YNFKEQ. The DNA for the CDR3 is TGTGCCAGCAGCCGAGAGCTAGCGGGAGGGCCATTCTTCCATGAGCAGTTCTTC. Its protein product is CASSRELAGGPFFHEQFF.

The rearrangement joins TRBV3-1 (or the pseudogene TRBV3-2) to TRBJ1-2, with 8 bases identical to TRBD1. The CDR3 spans 14 residues. Germline assignment: CDR1 LGHDT and CDR2 YNNKEL (reference sequence). V lost 4 bases and J lost 6; bases outside the gene matches: 7. The CDR3 region has the DNA TGTGCCAGCAGCCGAGGACAGGGCGCAAATGGCTACACCTTC. Translation: CASSRGQGANGYTF.

V is TRBV19 and J is TRBJ2-4, with 7 bases identical to TRBD1. CDR3 size: 15 residues. CDR1 is LNHDA and CDR2 is SQIVND in the germline V gene (reference sequence). Trimming at V came to 5 bases and at J to 4 bases, leaving 8 bases not matched to a gene. The CDR3, as DNA: TGTGCCAGTAGTGTCCGGACAGGCGGGAAAAACATTCAGTACTTC. It encodes CASSVRTGGKNIQYF.

The V and J genes are TRBV7-2 and TRBJ1-5; D possibly corresponds to TRBD1 (6 bases). The V end was cut by 0 bases, the J end by 7 bases, with 13 bases between. This CDR3 comprises 15 residues. Germline CDR1 is SGHTA and CDR2 is FQGNSA. The CDR3, as DNA: TGTGCCAGCAGCTTAGCCATGGGGGGCCGACAGCCCCAGCATTTT. Translation gives CASSLAMGGRQPQHF.

The DNA of the CDR3 is TGTGCCAGCAGTCCTCCACCCTACAGGGGGCCCAATCAGCCCCAGCATTTT. It specifies CASSPPPYRGPNQPQHF. The J gene is TRBJ1-5, the V gene TRBV28; the match to TRBD1 covers 9 bases. The V segment lost 5 bases and the J segment 3 bases; nucleotides outside the gene matches: 11. Germline assignment: CDR1 MDHEN and CDR2 SYDVKM. This CDR3 comprises 17 residues.

The chain recombines TRBV11-1 with TRBJ1-1; 9 bases fit TRBD1. Germline CDR1 and CDR2: SGHAT and FQDESV (reference sequence). V trimming: 2 bases; J trimming: 5 bases; junction bases outside the gene matches: 3. This CDR3 region has 14 residues. CDR3 residues: CASSLRQGETEAFF. DNA of the CDR3: TGTGCCAGCAGCTTACGACAGGGGGAAACTGAAGCTTTCTTT.

This chain connects TRBV12-5 to TRBJ2-1, with D possibly TRBD2 on 6 matching bases. The V end was cut by 2 bases, the J end by 8 bases, with 13 bases between. CDR3 length equals 14 residues. Germline-derived CDR1 and CDR2 are LGHNT and FRNRAP. The CDR3 DNA follows: TGTGCTAGTGGTTTGCGGAGGGCCCGGGATGAGCAGTTCTTC. Its protein product is CASGLRRARDEQFF. Combining the CDR3 with reference TRBV12-5 and TRBJ2-1 gives the whole variable domain DARVTQTPRHKVTEMGQEVTMRCQPILGHNTVFWYRQTMMQGLELLAYFRNRAPLDDSGMPKDRFSAEMPDATLATLKIQPSEPRDSAVYFCASGLRRARDEQFFGPGTRLTVL.

The chain employs TRBV18 and TRBJ1-5, with D perhaps TRBD1 (6 bases). Germline CDR1 KGHSH, CDR2 LQKENI. The length of the CDR3 is 17 residues. V dropped 2 bases and J dropped 6 bases, with 20 bases sitting between them. The CDR3 nucleotides read TGTGCCAGCTCACCAGAGGTTTGGGGGGCCACCGGTCAGCCCCAGCATTTT. Translated, it gives CASSPEVWGATGQPQHF.

V is TRBV9 and J is TRBJ1-3; D is ambiguous. The CDR3 runs 16 residues. Trimming took off 4 bases at V and 0 bases at J, with 14 bases between the two ends. Germline CDR1 is SGDLS and CDR2 is YYNGEE. CDR3 sequence reads: CASSRRMGDSGNTIYF. Written as DNA, the CDR3 is TGTGCCAGCAGCCGTAGAATGGGAGACTCTGGAAACACCATATATTTT.

This clone appeared a few times. The DNA of the CDR3 is TGTGCCAGCAGGGGGCTGGGAGAGACCGGGGAGCTGTTTTTT. Translated, it gives CASRGLGETGELFF. The rearrangement links TRBV9 to TRBJ2-2, with D tentatively TRBD1 or TRBD2 (5 bases each). V was clipped by 5 bases and J by 5 bases, with 13 bases between them. The CDR3 extends over 14 amino acids. The germline gives CDR1 SGDLS, CDR2 YYNGEE.

V usage is TRBV19 and J usage is TRBJ2-7; D not resolved. This CDR3 is built from 12 residues. V was trimmed by 4 bases and J by 6 bases, leaving 10 bases between them. Looked up from germline, CDR1 is LNHDA and CDR2 is SQIVND (reference sequence). The CDR3 DNA is TGTGCCAGTAGTAGGGTTGACGGCGAGCAGTACTTC. Amino acids: CASSRVDGEQYF.

The chain is built from TRBV5-6 and TRBJ2-5, with 11 bases fitting TRBD2. Trimming took 4 bases from V and 0 from J; bases not matched to a gene: 11. CDR3 length: 18 amino acids. The germline V gene encodes CDR1 SGHDT and CDR2 YYEEEE. CDR3 amino acids: CASSPGLAGPAYQETQYF. CDR3 sequence (DNA): TGTGCCAGCAGCCCCGGACTAGCGGGTCCTGCTTACCAAGAGACCCAGTACTTC.

This clone was observed a handful of times. The V gene is TRBV3-1 (or the pseudogene TRBV3-2), the J gene TRBJ1-1, with 11 positions matching TRBD1. The V gene end was trimmed by 6 bases and the J gene end by 4 bases; junction bases not matched to a gene: 4. The germline V gene has CDR1 LGHDT and CDR2 YNNKEL (reference sequence). The CDR3 is made up of 14 amino acids. CDR3 DNA sequence: TGTGCCAGCAGTCGAGGACAGGGGGCCACTGAAGCTTTCTTT. Protein sequence: CASSRGQGATEAFF.

The rearrangement links TRBV11-3 to TRBJ2-2; D unclear. Germline assignment: CDR1 SGHNT and CDR2 YENEEA. Trimming removed 4 bases from V and 5 bases from J, with 11 bases in between. This CDR3 region has 14 residues. DNA of the CDR3: TGTGCCAGCAGCTCAACACTTCGTACCGGGGAGCTGTTTTTT. It codes for CASSSTLRTGELFF.

V and J are TRBV5-6 and TRBJ1-5; unclear D gene. Germline V gene sequence: CDR1 SGHDT, CDR2 YYEEEE. V gave up 1 base and J gave up 4 bases, with 12 bases separating them. The CDR3 sequence is 15 residues long. CDR3 nucleotides: TGTGCCAGCAGCTTGTCCGATGTAATAAATCAGCCCCAGCATTTT. Translated, it gives CASSLSDVINQPQHF.

The gene calls are TRBV10-3 and TRBJ2-5; 9 bases match TRBD2. The germline gives CDR1 ENHRY, CDR2 SYGVKD. This CDR3 contains 14 residues. CDR3 sequence (DNA): TGTGCATCCGGGGGTAGCGGGAGAAAAGAGACCCAGTACTTC. Amino acids: CASGGSGRKETQYF.